These 20 T cell receptor beta chains originate from one sample sequenced in a study of regulatory T cells in long-lasting Graves disease. Construction of TCR beta libraries relied on iRepertoire HTBI primers and on Arm-PCR targeting CDR3 regions. One entry per CDR3 protein, called by TCRdb with MiXCR from the multiplex PCR reads. The sample has under 800,000 distinct CDR3 sequences; roughly 15% are singletons. As for time point: newly diagnosed GD, antithyroid drugs for less than 3 months. PBMCs were the source of the RNA used for TCR sequencing. These same data were also listed under a study on T cells in Graves' hyperthyroidism and ophthalmopathy.

The material was peripheral blood mononuclear cells (PBMCs), obtained at new diagnosis, from a patient treated with antithyroid drugs. All receptors come from a woman aged 30 to 39 with Graves disease.

This clonotype occurred a few times. V usage is TRBV16 and J usage is TRBJ2-1, with TRBD2 matching 7 bases. The CDR3 contains 17 residues. The V segment lost 0 bases and the J segment 5 bases; nucleotides outside the gene matches: 10. The germline CDR1 and CDR2 sequences are KGHSY and FQNENV. CDR3 DNA sequence: TGTGCCAGCAGCCAATCGCGGGGTGGCGGGAGAAACAATGAGCAGTTCTTC. Translated: CASSQSRGGGRNNEQFF.

This chain links TRBV29-1 with TRBJ2-5, with D unclear. The CDR3 runs 12 residues. Trimming shortened V by 6 bases and J by 4 bases, and 12 bases separated the two germline ends. Germline values: CDR1 SQVTM, CDR2 ANQGSEA. The CDR3: CSVGHRPETQYF. In DNA form, the CDR3 reads TGCAGCGTCGGTCACAGACCAGAGACCCAGTACTTC.

The CDR3 bases are TGTGCCAGCAGCTTGGTTTATTTTTGTCTTGTCTTTGAAAAACTGTTTTTT. Protein sequence: CASSLVYFCLVFEKLFF. The chain employs TRBV5-5 and TRBJ1-4; D gene uncertain. Deletions cut 0 bases from V and 7 bases from J, with 19 bases between. The CDR3 consists of 17 residues. The germline V gene encodes CDR1 SGHKS and CDR2 YYEKEE (reference sequence).

This clonotype was seen ten or more times. The rearrangement uses TRBV6-2 or TRBV6-3 and TRBJ2-1, with D possibly called TRBD1 or TRBD2 (5 bases each). CDR1 is MNHEY and CDR2 is SVGEGT in the germline V gene. V lost 5 bases and J lost 5, with 16 bases in between. The CDR3 is 15 residues long. CDR3 sequence (DNA): TGTGCCAGCAGTGGCTGGGGCGGACTGAACAATGAGCAGTTCTTC. Its translation is CASSGWGGLNNEQFF.

V is TRBV19 and J is TRBJ1-2, with a weak D call TRBD1 (5 bases). V dropped 10 bases and J dropped 5 bases, with 23 bases sitting between them. The germline gives CDR1 LNHDA, CDR2 SQIVND (reference sequence). This CDR3 spans 15 amino acids. CDR3 region: CATTTGTGAGYGYTF. As DNA, the CDR3 is TGTGCCACCACAACCGGGACCGGCGCTGGATATGGCTACACCTTC.

This chain uses TRBV24-1 with TRBJ2-2; 8 positions match TRBD2. Germline-derived CDR1 and CDR2 are KGHDR and SFDVKD. J was trimmed by 2 bases and V by 10 bases; bases with no gene match: 5. The CDR3 spans 14 residues. The CDR3 here is CATSGMGNTGELFF. Here the CDR3 DNA reads TGTGCCACTAGCGGGATGGGTAACACCGGGGAGCTGTTTTTT.

Of note for this clonotype: One end of the junction varies from germline; a read error may be responsible. This chain joins TRBV7-7 and TRBJ2-5; 11 positions match TRBD1. Germline-derived CDR1 and CDR2 are SSHAT and FNYEAQ (reference sequence). The CDR3 totals 15 residues. The CDR3 protein is CASSTGQGATETQYF. CDR3 nucleotides: TGTGCTAGCAGCACTGGACAGGGGGCAACGGAGACCCAGTACTTC.

There are many counts of this clonotype. The J gene is TRBJ1-1, the V gene TRBV5-1; no reliable D call. Per the germline V gene, CDR1 is SGHRS and CDR2 is YFSETQ. The CDR3 has 16 residues. V was pared by 0 bases and J by 1 base, with 13 bases between. The CDR3 nucleotides read TGCGCCAGCAGCTTGGTTCTGGCTGGTAAGAACACTGAAGCTTTCTTT. This gives the protein CASSLVLAGKNTEAFF.

This clonotype has at least ten counts. The chain joins TRBV27 to TRBJ2-1; D gene uncertain. The V end lost 7 bases, the J end lost 9 bases, and 10 bases lay between the germline ends. Germline lookup yields CDR1 MNHEY and CDR2 SMNVEV (reference sequence). The CDR3 has 11 amino acids. The CDR3 loop is CASKFRAEQFF. The CDR3, as DNA: TGTGCCAGCAAATTCCGAGCTGAGCAGTTCTTC.

Notes on this clonotype: A much larger clone lies a single base off, so this may be a read error. This chain connects TRBV12-3 or TRBV12-4 to TRBJ2-1, with TRBD2 matching 11 bases. V lost 3 bases to trimming and J lost 11 bases; unmatched junction nucleotides: 12. The CDR3 length is 16 residues. The CDR3 sequence is CASSLGASGRRHKQFF. The CDR3 nucleotides are TGTGCCAGCAGTTTGGGTGCTAGCGGGAGGAGACATAAGCAGTTCTTC.

This clonotype was found a few times. This rearrangement joins TRBV18 to TRBJ2-5, with 10 bases lining up with TRBD1. Germline CDR1 is KGHSH and CDR2 is LQKENI. Trimming removed 1 base from V and 4 bases from J; junction bases left unmatched: 3. The CDR3 is 15 residues long. The CDR3 sequence: CASSPRTGGPETQYF. The CDR3 coding sequence is TGTGCCAGCTCACCACGGACAGGGGGTCCAGAGACCCAGTACTTC.

Notes on this clonotype: A single base separates this from a much larger clone, so it may be a read error. This chain uses TRBV7-9 with TRBJ1-5; no clear D gene. Germline V CDR1 and CDR2: SEHNR, FQNEAQ (reference sequence). The CDR3 is 14 amino acids. CDR3 coding DNA: TGTGCCAGCAGCCGTGGGGTACCGAATCGGCCCCAGCATTTT. Translation: CASSRGVPNRPQHF.

This clonotype occurred many times. V usage is TRBV20-1 and J usage is TRBJ1-1; the match to TRBD1 covers 8 bases. V lost 3 bases to trimming and J lost 2 bases; unmatched junction nucleotides: 11. The CDR3 is made up of 16 amino acids. The germline gives CDR1 DFQATT, CDR2 SNEGSKA (reference sequence). The CDR3 coding sequence is TGCAGTGCTAGGGCTGGACAGGGTGGTTTTAACACTGAAGCTTTCTTT. Translation: CSARAGQGGFNTEAFF.

The chain uses TRBV12-3 or TRBV12-4 and TRBJ1-2; D is unresolved. The length of the CDR3 is 14 residues. The V and J ends lost 3 bases and 4 bases respectively, with 12 bases between them. For the CDR3, the DNA is TGTGCCAGCAGTTTCGAACGTAACCGCTATGGCTACACCTTC. It yields the protein CASSFERNRYGYTF.

The chain has TRBV6-2 or TRBV6-3 and TRBJ1-3; D is perhaps TRBD1 (5 bases). CDR1 and CDR2 from the germline V gene are MNHEY and SVGEGT. CDR3 length equals 16 residues. The V and J ends lost 4 bases and 4 bases respectively, with 17 bases between them. CDR3 in DNA: TGTGCCAGCAGTTCTCTATTGGGGACGAGGGGAAACACCATATATTTT. It is translated as CASSSLLGTRGNTIYF.

The chain carries TRBV24-1 and TRBJ1-1, with D hard to call. Between the trimmed V and J ends, which lost 4 bases and 10 bases, there was a span of 15 bases. This CDR3 comprises 13 residues. Germline V gene data show CDR1 as KGHDR and CDR2 as SFDVKD. CDR3 sequence: CATSDPGLRIAFF. DNA of the CDR3: TGTGCCACCAGTGACCCCGGGCTGAGGATAGCTTTCTTT.

This clonotype was counted at least ten times. The chain joins TRBV5-1 to TRBJ2-3; D remains ambiguous. The germline CDR1 and CDR2 sequences are SGHRS and YFSETQ. Trimming pared 0 bases from V and 1 base from J, leaving 6 bases between. CDR3 length: 14 amino acids. CDR3 protein: CASSLASGTDTQYF. CDR3 DNA: TGCGCCAGCAGCTTGGCCTCTGGCACAGATACGCAGTATTTT.

This clonotype was counted a single time. The chain links TRBV9 to TRBJ1-2; 8 positions agree with TRBD1. J was trimmed by 5 bases and V by 3 bases; bases with no gene match: 6. Germline assignment: CDR1 SGDLS and CDR2 YYNGEE. This CDR3 has 14 amino acids. The CDR3 bases are TGTGCCAGCAGCGCTTCAGGGGGCGGGTATGGCTACACCTTC. The encoded protein is CASSASGGGYGYTF.

This clonotype appeared a few times. A much larger clone lies a single base off, so this may be a read error. The chain joins TRBV11-2 to TRBJ2-7; D unclear. From germline, CDR1 is SGHAT and CDR2 FQNNGV. The CDR3 spans 11 residues. This chain's CDR3 is CACSPILEQYF. CDR3 nucleotide sequence: TGTGCCTGCAGCCCCATTCTCGAGCAGTACTTC. Looking up the rest from reference TRBV11-2 and TRBJ2-7 gives the full variable domain: EAGVAQSPRYKIIEKRQSVAFWCNPISGHATLYWYQQILGQGPKLLIQFQNNGVVDDSQLPKDRFSAERLKGVDSTLKIQPAKLEDSAVYLCACSPILEQYFGPGTRLTVT.

The chain recombines TRBV20-1 with TRBJ1-5; D remains unclear. There are 11 residues in the CDR3. Germline V gene lookup returns CDR1 DFQATT and CDR2 SNEGSKA (reference sequence). V was pared by 3 bases and J by 15 bases, with 15 bases between. CDR3 loop: CSASLQDIPHF. The CDR3 DNA reads TGCAGTGCTAGTCTTCAAGACATACCGCATTTT.